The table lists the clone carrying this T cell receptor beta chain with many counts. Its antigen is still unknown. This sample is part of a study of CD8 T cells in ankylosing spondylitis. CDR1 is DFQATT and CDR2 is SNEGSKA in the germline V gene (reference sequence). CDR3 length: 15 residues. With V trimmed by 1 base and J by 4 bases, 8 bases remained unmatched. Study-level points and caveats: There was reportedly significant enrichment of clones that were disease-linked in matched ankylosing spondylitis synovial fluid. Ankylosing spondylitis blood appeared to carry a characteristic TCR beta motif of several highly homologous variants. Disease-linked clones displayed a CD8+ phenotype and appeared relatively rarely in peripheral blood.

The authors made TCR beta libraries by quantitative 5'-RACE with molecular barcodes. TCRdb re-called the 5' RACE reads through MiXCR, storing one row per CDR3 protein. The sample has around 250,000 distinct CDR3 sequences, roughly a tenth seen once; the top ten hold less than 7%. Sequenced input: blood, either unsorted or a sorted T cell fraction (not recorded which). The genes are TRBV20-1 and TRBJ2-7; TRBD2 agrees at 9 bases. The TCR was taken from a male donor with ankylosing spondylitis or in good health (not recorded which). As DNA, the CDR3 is TGCAGTGCTAGAGGTTCTAGCGGGGTTTTTTACGAGCAGTACTTC. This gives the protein CSARGSSGVFYEQYF.